These T cell receptor beta chains were read from a single sample in a study of blood T cell repertoires in COVID-19. The protocol was immunoSEQ multiplex PCR, while the TCRdb copy is restricted to in-frame clones and leaves out a portion. The sample has approximately 97,000 clones; roughly 88% are singletons. Sequenced: peripheral blood. Source of these receptors: a man in his fifties or sixties with COVID-19, enrolled during active disease. CDR3s include the opening cysteine and the closing phenylalanine or tryptophan. The order of the fields is clone size, J gene, V gene, D gene, CDR3 protein, CDR3 DNA. A D gene is named only where the DNA matches it firmly. Size is omitted from some rows. Given values are once, few, many or a class for expanded clones.

>NA|TRBJ2-3|TRBV11-2|NA
CASSLDRTGADTQYF
TGTGCCAGCAGCTTAGATCGGACTGGGGCAGATACGCAGTATTTT
>NA|TRBJ1-1|TRBV27|TRBD1
CASSPRQGSTEAFF
TGTGCCAGCAGTCCGCGACAGGGATCCACTGAAGCTTTCTTT
>NA|TRBJ2-5|TRBV5-1|TRBD2
CASSLALTSGATYGETQYF
TGCGCCAGCAGCTTGGCTTTGACTAGCGGGGCAACTTATGGGGAGACCCAGTACTTC
>once|TRBJ2-2|TRBV7-6|TRBD2
CASRRTGGQTGELFF
TGTGCCAGCAGACGTACGGGGGGGCAAACCGGGGAGCTGTTTTTT
>NA|TRBJ1-2|TRBV7-8|TRBD1
CASSSTDRANYGYTF
TGTGCCAGCAGCTCGACCGACAGGGCTAACTATGGCTACACCTTC
>NA|TRBJ1-5|TRBV19|TRBD1
CASSIGRGVFQPQHF
TGTGCCAGTAGTATTGGCAGGGGGGTTTTTCAGCCCCAGCATTTT
>few|TRBJ1-3|TRBV19|NA
CASSTRQALSGNTIYF
TGTGCCAGTAGTACCCGACAGGCCCTCTCTGGAAACACCATATATTTT
>NA|TRBJ2-7|TRBV7-9|NA
CASSLDSGKYEQYF
TGTGCCAGCAGCTTAGATTCAGGGAAATACGAGCAGTACTTC
>NA|TRBJ2-5|TRBV18|TRBD1
CASSGPGTGTETQYF
TGTGCCAGCTCCGGGCCCGGGACAGGGACCGAGACCCAGTACTTC
>NA|TRBJ1-5|TRBV18|TRBD1
CASSPGTEANQPQHF
TGTGCCAGCTCACCCGGGACAGAGGCGAATCAGCCCCAGCATTTT
>NA|TRBJ1-4|TRBV2|NA
CASREGLTNEKLFF
TGTGCCAGCAGGGAGGGGCTGACTAATGAAAAACTGTTTTTT
>NA|TRBJ1-2|TRBV19|NA
CASRDKNYGYTF
TGTGCCAGTCGGGACAAAAACTATGGCTACACCTTC
>NA|TRBJ2-1|TRBV12-3/TRBV12-4|NA
CASSFRQYNEQFF
TGTGCCAGCAGTTTCCGACAGTACAATGAGCAGTTCTTC
>few|TRBJ1-6|TRBV6-6|TRBD1
CATSTGNYSPLHF
TGTGCCACTTCGACAGGGAATTATTCACCCCTCCACTTT
>NA|TRBJ1-5|TRBV5-1|TRBD1
CASSATGDRNQPQHF
TGCGCCAGCAGCGCTACAGGGGACCGCAATCAGCCCCAGCATTTT
>NA|TRBJ1-6|TRBV5-5|TRBD1
CASSKGGQGNSPLHF
TGTGCCAGCAGCAAGGGGGGACAGGGGAATTCACCCCTCCACTTT
>few|TRBJ2-7|TRBV18|TRBD1
CASSPNRQGGEQYF
TGTGCCAGCTCACCCAACAGACAGGGTGGCGAGCAGTACTTC
>once|TRBJ1-5|TRBV5-8|NA
CASSRRVGGAQPQHF
TGTGCCAGCAGCCGCCGGGTGGGGGGGGCTCAGCCCCAGCATTTT
>NA|TRBJ1-4|TRBV19|TRBD1
CASSQGQGDKLFF
TGTGCCAGTAGTCAAGGACAGGGAGACAAACTGTTTTTT
>NA|TRBJ2-2|TRBV5-1|TRBD2
CASSPFRGGPTGELFF
TGCGCCAGCAGCCCCTTCCGGGGGGGGCCCACCGGGGAGCTGTTTTTT
>NA|TRBJ1-5|TRBV28|NA
CASSLGLAQPQHF
TGTGCCAGCAGTTTAGGTTTGGCTCAGCCCCAGCATTTT
>NA|TRBJ2-2|TRBV28|TRBD1
CASSSGQGDTGELFF
TGTGCCAGCAGTTCCGGACAGGGGGACACCGGGGAGCTGTTTTTT